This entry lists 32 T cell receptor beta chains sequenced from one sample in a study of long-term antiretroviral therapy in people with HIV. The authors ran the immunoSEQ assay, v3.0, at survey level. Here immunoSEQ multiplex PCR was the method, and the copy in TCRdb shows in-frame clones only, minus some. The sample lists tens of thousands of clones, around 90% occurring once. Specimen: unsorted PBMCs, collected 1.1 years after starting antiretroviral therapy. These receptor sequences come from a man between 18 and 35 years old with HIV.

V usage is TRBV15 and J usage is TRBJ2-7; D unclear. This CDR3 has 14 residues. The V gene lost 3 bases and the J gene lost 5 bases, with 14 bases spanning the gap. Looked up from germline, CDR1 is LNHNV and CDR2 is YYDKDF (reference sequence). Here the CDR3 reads CATSSRYSFHEQYF. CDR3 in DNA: TGTGCCACCAGCAGTAGGTATTCTTTCCACGAGCAGTACTTC. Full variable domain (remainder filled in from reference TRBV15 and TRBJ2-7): DAMVIQNPRYQVTQFGKPVTLSCSQTLNHNVMYWYQQKSSQAPKLLFHYYDKDFNNEADTPDNFQSRRPNTSFCFLDIRSPGLGDTAMYLCATSSRYSFHEQYFGPGTRLTVT.

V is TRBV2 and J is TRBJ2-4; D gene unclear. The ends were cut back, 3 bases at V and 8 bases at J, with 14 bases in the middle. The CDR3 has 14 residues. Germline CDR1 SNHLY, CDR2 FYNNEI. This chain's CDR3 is CASSENLSKDIQYF. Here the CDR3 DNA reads TGTGCCAGCAGTGAGAATCTCTCTAAAGACATTCAGTACTTC.

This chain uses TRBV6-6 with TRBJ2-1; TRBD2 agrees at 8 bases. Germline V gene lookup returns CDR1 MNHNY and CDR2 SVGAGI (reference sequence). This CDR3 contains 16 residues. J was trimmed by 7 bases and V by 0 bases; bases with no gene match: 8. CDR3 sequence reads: CASSYSAGGRGNEQFF. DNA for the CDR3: TGTGCCAGCAGTTACTCGGCGGGGGGCCGGGGGAATGAGCAGTTCTTC.

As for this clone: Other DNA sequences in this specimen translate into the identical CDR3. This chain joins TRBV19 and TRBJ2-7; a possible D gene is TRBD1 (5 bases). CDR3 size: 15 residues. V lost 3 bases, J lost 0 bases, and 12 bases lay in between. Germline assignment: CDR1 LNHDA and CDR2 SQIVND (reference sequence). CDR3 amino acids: CASSIGQGSSYEQYF. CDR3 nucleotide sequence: TGTGCCAGTAGTATCGGGCAGGGAAGCTCCTACGAGCAGTACTTC.

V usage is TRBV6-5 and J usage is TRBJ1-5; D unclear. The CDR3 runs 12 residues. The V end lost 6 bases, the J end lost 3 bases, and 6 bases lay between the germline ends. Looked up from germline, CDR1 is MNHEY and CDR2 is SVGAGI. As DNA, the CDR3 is TGTGCCAGCAGCTCGCCCAATCAGCCCCAGCATTTT. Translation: CASSSPNQPQHF.

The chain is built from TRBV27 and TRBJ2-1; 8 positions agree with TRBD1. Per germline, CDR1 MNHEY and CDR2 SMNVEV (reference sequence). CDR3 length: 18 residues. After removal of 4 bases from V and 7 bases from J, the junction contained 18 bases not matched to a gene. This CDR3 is CASSSHLRAIWDRNEQFF. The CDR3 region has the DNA TGTGCCAGCAGTTCCCATCTCAGGGCGATTTGGGACAGGAATGAGCAGTTCTTC.

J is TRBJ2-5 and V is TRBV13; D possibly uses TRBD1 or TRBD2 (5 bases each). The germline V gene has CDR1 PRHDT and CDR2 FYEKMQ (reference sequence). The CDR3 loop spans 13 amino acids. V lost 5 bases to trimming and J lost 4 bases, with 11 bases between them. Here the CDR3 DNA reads TGTGCCAGCAGCCAACGGGGCTCAGAGACCCAGTACTTC. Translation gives CASSQRGSETQYF.

CDR3 sequence: CAWSGELGSYNEQFF. The CDR3 DNA sequence: TGTGCCTGGAGTGGAGAGCTTGGTTCCTACAATGAGCAGTTCTTC. The V call is TRBV30, the J call TRBJ2-1; no firm D call. With 1 base removed from V and 1 base from J, the gap between germline ends came to 11 bases. CDR1 and CDR2 (germline): GTSNPN, SVGIG (reference sequence). The CDR3 consists of 15 residues.

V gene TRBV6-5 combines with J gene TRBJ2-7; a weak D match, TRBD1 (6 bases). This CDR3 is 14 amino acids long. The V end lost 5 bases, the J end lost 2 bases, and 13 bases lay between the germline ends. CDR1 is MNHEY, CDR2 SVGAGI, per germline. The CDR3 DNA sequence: TGTGCCAGCAGTACCACAGGGTCCGCCTACGAGCAGTACTTC. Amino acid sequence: CASSTTGSAYEQYF.

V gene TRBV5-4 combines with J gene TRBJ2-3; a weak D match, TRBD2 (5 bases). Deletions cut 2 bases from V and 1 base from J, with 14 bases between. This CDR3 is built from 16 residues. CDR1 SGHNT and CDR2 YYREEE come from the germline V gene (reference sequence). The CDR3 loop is CASSFIGSGGTDTQYF. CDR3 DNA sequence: TGTGCCAGCAGCTTTATCGGTTCCGGGGGCACAGATACGCAGTATTTT. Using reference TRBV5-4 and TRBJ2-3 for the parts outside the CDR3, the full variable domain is ETGVTQSPTHLIKTRGQQVTLRCSSQSGHNTVSWYQQALGQGPQFIFQYYREEENGRGNFPPRFSGLQFPNYSSELNVNALELDDSALYLCASSFIGSGGTDTQYFGPGTRLTVL.

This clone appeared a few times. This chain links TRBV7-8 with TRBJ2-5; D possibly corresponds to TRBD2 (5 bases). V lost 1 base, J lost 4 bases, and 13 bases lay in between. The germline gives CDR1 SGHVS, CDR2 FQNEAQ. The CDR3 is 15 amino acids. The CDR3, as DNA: TGTGCCAGCAGCTTAGGAACGGGCCGGGGAGAGACCCAGTACTTC. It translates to CASSLGTGRGETQYF. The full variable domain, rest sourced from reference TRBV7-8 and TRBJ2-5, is GAGVSQSPRYKVAKRGQDVALRCDPISGHVSLFWYQQALGQGPEFLTYFQNEAQLDKSGLPSDRFFAERPEGSVSTLKIQRTQQEDSAVYLCASSLGTGRGETQYFGPGTRLLVL.

This CDR3 reads CASSRAGANTGELFF. The DNA of the CDR3 is TGCGCCAGCAGCCGGGCGGGGGCGAACACCGGGGAGCTGTTTTTT. The chain employs TRBV5-1 and TRBJ2-2; 7 bases match TRBD2. V dropped 4 bases and J dropped 0; count of bases not matched to a gene: 3. The germline V gene has CDR1 SGHRS and CDR2 YFSETQ. CDR3 size: 15 residues.

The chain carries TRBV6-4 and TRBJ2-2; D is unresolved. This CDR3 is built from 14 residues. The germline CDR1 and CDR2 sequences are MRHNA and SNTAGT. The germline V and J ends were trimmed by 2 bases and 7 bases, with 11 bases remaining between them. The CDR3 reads CASSDGSPGGELFF. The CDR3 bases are TGTGCCAGCAGTGACGGCTCGCCCGGCGGGGAGCTGTTTTTT.

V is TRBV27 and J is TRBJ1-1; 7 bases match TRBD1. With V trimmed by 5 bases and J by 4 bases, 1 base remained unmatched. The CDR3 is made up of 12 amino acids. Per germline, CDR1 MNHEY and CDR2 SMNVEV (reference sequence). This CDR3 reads CASSTGATEAFF. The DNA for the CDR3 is TGTGCCAGCAGTACAGGGGCCACTGAAGCTTTCTTT.

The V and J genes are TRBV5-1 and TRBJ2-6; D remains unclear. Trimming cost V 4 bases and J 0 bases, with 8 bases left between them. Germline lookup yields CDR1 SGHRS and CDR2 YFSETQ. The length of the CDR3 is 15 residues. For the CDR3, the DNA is TGCGCCAGCAGCGTTTTGTACTCTGGGGCCAACGTCCTGACTTTC. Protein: CASSVLYSGANVLTF.

CDR3 bases: TGTGCCAGCTCAGAAAGCGGGGACTCCTACGAGCAGTACTTC. Protein sequence: CASSESGDSYEQYF. The rearrangement joins TRBV18 to TRBJ2-7; TRBD2 matches 7 bases. The J segment lost 0 bases and the V segment lost 5 bases, leaving 4 bases of the junction unmatched. This CDR3 contains 14 residues. Germline lookup yields CDR1 KGHSH and CDR2 LQKENI.

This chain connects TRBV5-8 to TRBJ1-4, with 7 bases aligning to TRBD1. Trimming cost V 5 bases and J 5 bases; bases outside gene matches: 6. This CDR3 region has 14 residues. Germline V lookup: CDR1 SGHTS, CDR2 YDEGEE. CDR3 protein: CASSLGGVNEKLFF. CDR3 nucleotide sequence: TGTGCCAGCAGTCTAGGGGGCGTGAATGAAAAACTGTTTTTT.

In DNA, the CDR3 is TGTGCCAGCAGCCAATGGGGCCAGCAAGAGACCCAGTACTTC. Residues: CASSQWGQQETQYF. The V call is TRBV7-3, the J call TRBJ2-5, with D tentatively TRBD1 (5 bases). From germline, CDR1 is SGHTA and CDR2 FQGTGA. With 5 bases removed from V and 2 bases from J, the gap between germline ends came to 12 bases. This CDR3 is built from 14 residues.

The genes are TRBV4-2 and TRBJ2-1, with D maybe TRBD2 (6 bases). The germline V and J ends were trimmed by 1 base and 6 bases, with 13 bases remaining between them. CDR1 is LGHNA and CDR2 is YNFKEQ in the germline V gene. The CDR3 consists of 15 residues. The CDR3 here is CASSQVREPTNEQFF. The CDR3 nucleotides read TGTGCCAGCAGCCAAGTCCGGGAGCCCACCAATGAGCAGTTCTTC.

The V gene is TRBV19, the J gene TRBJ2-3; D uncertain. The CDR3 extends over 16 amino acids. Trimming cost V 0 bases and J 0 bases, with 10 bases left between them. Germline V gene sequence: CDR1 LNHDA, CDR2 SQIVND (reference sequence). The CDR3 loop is CASSIESRSSTDTQYF. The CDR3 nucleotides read TGTGCCAGTAGTATAGAAAGTCGCTCTAGCACAGATACGCAGTATTTT.

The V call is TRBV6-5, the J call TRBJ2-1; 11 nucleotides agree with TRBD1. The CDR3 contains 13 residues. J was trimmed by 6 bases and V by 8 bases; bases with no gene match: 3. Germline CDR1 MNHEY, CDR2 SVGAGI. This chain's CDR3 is CASGQGAGNEQFF. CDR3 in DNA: TGTGCCAGCGGACAGGGGGCCGGCAATGAGCAGTTCTTC.

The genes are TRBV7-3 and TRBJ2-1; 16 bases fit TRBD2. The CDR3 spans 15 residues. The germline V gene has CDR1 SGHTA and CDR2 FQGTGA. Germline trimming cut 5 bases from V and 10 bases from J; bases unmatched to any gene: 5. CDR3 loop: CASSPGLAGGGEQFF. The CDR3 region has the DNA TGTGCCAGCAGCCCGGGACTAGCGGGGGGGGGCGAGCAGTTCTTC.

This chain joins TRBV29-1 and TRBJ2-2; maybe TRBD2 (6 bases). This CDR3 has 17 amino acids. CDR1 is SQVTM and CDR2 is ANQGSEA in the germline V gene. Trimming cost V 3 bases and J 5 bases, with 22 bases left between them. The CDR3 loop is CSVEVAGTFRETGELFF. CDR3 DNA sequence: TGCAGCGTTGAGGTTGCTGGGACTTTCAGAGAGACCGGGGAGCTGTTTTTT.

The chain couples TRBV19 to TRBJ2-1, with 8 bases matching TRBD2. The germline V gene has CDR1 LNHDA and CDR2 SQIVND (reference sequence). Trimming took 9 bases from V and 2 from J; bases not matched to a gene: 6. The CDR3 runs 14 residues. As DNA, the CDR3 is TGTGCCAGCGGGAGGGCCGGGACCTACAATGAGCAGTTCTTC. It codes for CASGRAGTYNEQFF.

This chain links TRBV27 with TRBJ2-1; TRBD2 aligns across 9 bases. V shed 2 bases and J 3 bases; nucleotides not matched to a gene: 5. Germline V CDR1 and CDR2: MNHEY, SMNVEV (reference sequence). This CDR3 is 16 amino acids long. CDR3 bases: TGTGCCAGCAGTTTAGCGGCTAGCGGGGTCTACAATGAGCAGTTCTTC. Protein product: CASSLAASGVYNEQFF.

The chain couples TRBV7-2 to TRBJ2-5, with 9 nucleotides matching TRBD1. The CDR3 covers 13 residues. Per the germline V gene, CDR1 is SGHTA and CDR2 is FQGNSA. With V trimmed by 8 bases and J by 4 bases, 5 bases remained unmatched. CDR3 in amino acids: CASGEQGAETQYF. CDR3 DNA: TGTGCCAGCGGAGAACAGGGGGCAGAGACCCAGTACTTC.

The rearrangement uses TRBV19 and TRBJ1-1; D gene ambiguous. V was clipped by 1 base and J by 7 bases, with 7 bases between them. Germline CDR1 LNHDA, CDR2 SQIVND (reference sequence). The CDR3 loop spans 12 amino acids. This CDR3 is CASSIGELEAFF. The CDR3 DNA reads TGTGCCAGTAGTATAGGCGAACTTGAAGCTTTCTTT. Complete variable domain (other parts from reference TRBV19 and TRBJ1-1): DGGITQSPKYLFRKEGQNVTLSCEQNLNHDAMYWYRQDPGQGLRLIYYSQIVNDFQKGDIAEGYSVSREKKESFPLTVTSAQKNPTAFYLCASSIGELEAFFGQGTRLTVV.

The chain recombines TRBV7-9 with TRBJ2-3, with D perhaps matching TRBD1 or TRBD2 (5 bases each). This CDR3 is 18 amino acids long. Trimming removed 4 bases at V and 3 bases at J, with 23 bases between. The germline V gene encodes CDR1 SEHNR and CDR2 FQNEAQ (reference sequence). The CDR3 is CASSYLNSPGRRTDTQYF. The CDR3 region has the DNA TGTGCCAGCAGCTACTTAAACAGTCCGGGACGGCGGACAGATACGCAGTATTTT.

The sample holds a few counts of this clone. The CDR3 coding sequence is TGTGCAAGTCGCTTCCCGGACAGGCGGCCCGTATCACCCCTCCACTTT. Translated: CASRFPDRRPVSPLHF. J is TRBJ1-6 and V is TRBV12-2; the table's D gene call, TRBD1, was not cross checked with the DNA. TRBV12-2 is a documented pseudogene. This CDR3 comprises 16 residues.

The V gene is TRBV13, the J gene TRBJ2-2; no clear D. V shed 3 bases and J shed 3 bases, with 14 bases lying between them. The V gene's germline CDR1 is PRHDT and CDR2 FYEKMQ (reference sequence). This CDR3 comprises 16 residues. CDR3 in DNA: TGTGCCAGCAGCTTTTCAGCGTTGCTAGACACCGGGGAGCTGTTTTTT. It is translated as CASSFSALLDTGELFF.

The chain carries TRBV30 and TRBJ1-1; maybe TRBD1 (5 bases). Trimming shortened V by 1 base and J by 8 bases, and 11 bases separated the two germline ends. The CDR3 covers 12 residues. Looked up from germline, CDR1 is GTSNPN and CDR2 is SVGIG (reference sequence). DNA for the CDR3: TGTGCCTGGAGTGAGGCAGGGCTAGAAGCTTTCTTT. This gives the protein CAWSEAGLEAFF.

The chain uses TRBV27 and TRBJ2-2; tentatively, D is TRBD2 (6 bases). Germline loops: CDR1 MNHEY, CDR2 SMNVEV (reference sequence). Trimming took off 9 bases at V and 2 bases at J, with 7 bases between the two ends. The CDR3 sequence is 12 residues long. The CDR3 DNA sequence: TGTGCCAGTAGCGGAAACACCGGGGAGCTGTTTTTT. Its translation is CASSGNTGELFF.